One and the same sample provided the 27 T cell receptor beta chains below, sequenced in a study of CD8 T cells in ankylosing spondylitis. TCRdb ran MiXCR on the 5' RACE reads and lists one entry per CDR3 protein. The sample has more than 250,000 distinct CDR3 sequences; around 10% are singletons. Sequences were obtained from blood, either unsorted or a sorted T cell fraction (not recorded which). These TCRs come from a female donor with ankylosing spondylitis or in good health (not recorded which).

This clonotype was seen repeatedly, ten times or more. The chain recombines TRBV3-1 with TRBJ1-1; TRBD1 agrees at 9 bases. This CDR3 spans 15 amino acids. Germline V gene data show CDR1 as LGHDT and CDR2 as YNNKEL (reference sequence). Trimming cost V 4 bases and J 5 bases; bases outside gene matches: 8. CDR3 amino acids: CASSPSGQGTTEAFF. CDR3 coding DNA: TGTGCCAGCAGCCCCTCGGGACAGGGAACAACTGAAGCTTTCTTT.

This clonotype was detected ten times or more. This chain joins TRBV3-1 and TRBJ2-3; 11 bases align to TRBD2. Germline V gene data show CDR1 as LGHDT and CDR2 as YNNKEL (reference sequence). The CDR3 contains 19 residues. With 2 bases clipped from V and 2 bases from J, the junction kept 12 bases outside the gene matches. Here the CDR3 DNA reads TGTGCCAGCAGCCAACCTAGCGGGGGGCCAAGGAGATCCACAGATACGCAGTATTTT. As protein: CASSQPSGGPRRSTDTQYF.

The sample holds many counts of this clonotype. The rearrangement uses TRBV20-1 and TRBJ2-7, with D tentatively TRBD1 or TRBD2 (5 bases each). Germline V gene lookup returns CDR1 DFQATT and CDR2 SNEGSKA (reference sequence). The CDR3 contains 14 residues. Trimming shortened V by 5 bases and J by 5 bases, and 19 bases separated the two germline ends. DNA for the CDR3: TGCAGTGCTCTTACTGGGACCCTCCCGAACGAGCAGTACTTC. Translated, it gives CSALTGTLPNEQYF.

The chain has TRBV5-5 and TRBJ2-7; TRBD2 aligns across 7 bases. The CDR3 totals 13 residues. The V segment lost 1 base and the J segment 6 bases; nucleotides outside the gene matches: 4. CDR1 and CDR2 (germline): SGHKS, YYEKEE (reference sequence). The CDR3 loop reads CASSLRDYREQYF. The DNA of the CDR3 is TGTGCCAGCAGCTTGCGGGACTACCGCGAGCAGTACTTC.

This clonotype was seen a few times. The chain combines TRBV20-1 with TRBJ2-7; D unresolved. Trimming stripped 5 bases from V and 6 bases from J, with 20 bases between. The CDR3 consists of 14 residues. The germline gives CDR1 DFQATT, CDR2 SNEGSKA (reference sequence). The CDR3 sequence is CSAGNRVQASEQYF. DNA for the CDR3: TGCAGTGCTGGGAACCGGGTCCAGGCGTCCGAGCAGTACTTC.

CDR3: CSADGGPSYEQFF. CDR3 nucleotide sequence: TGCAGTGCTGATGGGGGACCAAGCTATGAGCAGTTCTTC. V gene TRBV20-1 combines with J gene TRBJ2-1; tentatively, D is TRBD1 or TRBD2 (5 bases each). This CDR3 has 13 amino acids. The V and J ends lost 5 bases and 8 bases respectively, with 16 bases between them. Germline lookup yields CDR1 DFQATT and CDR2 SNEGSKA (reference sequence).

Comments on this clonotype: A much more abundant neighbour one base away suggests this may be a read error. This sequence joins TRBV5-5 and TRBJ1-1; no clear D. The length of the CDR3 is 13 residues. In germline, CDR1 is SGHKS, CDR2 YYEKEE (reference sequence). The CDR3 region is CAGSLVGLAEAFF. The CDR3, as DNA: TGTGCCGGCAGCTTAGTGGGGTTAGCTGAAGCTTTCTTT. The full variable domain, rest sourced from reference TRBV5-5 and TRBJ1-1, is DAGVTQSPTHLIKTRGQQVTLRCSPISGHKSVSWYQQVLGQGPQFIFQYYEKEERGRGNFPDRFSARQFPNYSSELNVNALLLGDSALYLCAGSLVGLAEAFFGQGTRLTVV.

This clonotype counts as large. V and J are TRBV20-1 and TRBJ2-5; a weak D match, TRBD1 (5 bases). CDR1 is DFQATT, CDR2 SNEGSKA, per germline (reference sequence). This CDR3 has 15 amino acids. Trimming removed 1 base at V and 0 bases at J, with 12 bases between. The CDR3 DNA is TGCAGTGCTAGAGGGGTAGGGGATGACCAAGAGACCCAGTACTTC. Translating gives CSARGVGDDQETQYF.

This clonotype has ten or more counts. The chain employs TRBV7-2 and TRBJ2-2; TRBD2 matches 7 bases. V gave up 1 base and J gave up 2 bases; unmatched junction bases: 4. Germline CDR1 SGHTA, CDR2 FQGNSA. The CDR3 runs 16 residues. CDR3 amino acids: CASSLGTSANTGELFF. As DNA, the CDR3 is TGTGCCAGCAGCTTAGGAACTAGCGCAAACACCGGGGAGCTGTTTTTT.

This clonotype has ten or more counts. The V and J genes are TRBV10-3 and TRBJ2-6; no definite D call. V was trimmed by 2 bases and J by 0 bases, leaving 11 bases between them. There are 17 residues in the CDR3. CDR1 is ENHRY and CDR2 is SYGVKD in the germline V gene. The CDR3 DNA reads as TGTGCCATCAGTGAGCAAAATCGAGGCTCTGGGGCCAACGTCCTGACTTTC. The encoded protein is CAISEQNRGSGANVLTF.

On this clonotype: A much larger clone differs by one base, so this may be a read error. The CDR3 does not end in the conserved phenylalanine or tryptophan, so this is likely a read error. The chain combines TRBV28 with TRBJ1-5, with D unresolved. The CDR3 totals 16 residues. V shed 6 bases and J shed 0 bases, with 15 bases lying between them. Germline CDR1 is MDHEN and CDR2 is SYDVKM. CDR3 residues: CASRSPEVFSNQPQHS. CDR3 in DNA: TGTGCCAGCAGATCCCCGGAGGTTTTTAGCAATCAGCCCCAGCATTCT.

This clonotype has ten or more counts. CDR3 sequence reads: CSASLAWQGGSYTF. CDR3 bases: TGCAGTGCTAGCCTGGCGTGGCAGGGAGGTAGCTACACCTTC. The genes are TRBV20-1 and TRBJ1-2; D may be TRBD1 (5 bases). The CDR3 contains 14 residues. The V end was cut by 3 bases, the J end by 9 bases, with 20 bases between. Germline CDR1 is DFQATT and CDR2 is SNEGSKA (reference sequence).

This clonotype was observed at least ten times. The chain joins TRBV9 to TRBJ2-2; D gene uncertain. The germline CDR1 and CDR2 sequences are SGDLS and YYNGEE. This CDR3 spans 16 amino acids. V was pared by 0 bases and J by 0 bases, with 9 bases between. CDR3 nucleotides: TGTGCCAGCAGCGTAGGTGCGAGGACGAACACCGGGGAGCTGTTTTTT. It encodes CASSVGARTNTGELFF.

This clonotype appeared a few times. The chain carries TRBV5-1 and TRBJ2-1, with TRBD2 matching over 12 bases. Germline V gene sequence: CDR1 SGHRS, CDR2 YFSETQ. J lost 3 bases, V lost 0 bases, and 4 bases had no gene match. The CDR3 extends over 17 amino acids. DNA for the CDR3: TGCGCCAGCAGCTTGGGGTCACTAGCGGGGGGCTACAATGAGCAGTTCTTC. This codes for CASSLGSLAGGYNEQFF.

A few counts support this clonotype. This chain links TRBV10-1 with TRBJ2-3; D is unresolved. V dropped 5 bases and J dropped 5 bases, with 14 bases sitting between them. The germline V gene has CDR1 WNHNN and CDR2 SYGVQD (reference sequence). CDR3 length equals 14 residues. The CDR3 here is CASSPSHPEDTQYF. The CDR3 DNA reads TGCGCCAGCAGTCCCTCACACCCCGAAGATACGCAGTATTTT.

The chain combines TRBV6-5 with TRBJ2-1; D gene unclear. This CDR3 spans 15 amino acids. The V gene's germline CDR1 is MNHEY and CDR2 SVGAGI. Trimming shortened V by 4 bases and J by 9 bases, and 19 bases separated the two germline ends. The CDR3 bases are TGTGCCAGCAGTTCCCCCCTGAGGACGACCCGTGAGCAGTTCTTC. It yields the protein CASSSPLRTTREQFF.

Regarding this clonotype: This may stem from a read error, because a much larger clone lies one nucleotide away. The CDR3 region is CASSLEGQSNQPQPF. The CDR3 DNA sequence: TGCGCCAGCAGCTTGGAGGGACAAAGCAATCAGCCCCAGCCTTTT. V is TRBV5-1 and J is TRBJ1-5; possible D gene TRBD1, 6 bases. From germline, CDR1 is SGHRS and CDR2 YFSETQ. The CDR3 loop spans 15 amino acids.

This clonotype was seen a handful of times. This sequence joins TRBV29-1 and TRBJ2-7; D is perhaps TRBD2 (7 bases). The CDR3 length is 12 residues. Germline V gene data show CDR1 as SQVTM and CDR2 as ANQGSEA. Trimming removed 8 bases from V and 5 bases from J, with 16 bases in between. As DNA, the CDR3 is TGCAGCTGGGGGGGCCCCAGGGACGAGCAGTACTTC. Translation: CSWGGPRDEQYF.

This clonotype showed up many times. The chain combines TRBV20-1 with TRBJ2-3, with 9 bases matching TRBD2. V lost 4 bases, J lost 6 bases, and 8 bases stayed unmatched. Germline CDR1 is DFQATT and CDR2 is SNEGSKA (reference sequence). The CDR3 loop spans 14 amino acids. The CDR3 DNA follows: TGCAGTGCTAAGACTAGCGGCAGCAGGGATACGCAGTATTTT. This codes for CSAKTSGSRDTQYF.

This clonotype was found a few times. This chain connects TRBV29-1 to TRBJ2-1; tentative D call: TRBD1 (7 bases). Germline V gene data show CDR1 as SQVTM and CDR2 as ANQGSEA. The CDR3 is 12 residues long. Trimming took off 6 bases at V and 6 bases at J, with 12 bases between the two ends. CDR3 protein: CSVAGGGNEQFF. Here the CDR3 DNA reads TGCAGCGTCGCAGGGGGAGGCAATGAGCAGTTCTTC.

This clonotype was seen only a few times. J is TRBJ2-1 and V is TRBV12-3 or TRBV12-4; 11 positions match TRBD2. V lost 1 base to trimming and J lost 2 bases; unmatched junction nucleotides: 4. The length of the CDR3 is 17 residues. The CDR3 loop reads CASSLELAGATYNEQFF. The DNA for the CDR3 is TGTGCCAGCAGTTTAGAACTAGCGGGGGCCACCTACAATGAGCAGTTCTTC.

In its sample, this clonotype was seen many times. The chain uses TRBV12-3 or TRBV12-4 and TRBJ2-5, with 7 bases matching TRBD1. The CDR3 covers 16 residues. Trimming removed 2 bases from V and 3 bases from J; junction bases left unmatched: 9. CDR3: CASSLSPTGLEETQYF. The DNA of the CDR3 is TGTGCCAGCAGTTTAAGTCCGACAGGGTTGGAAGAGACCCAGTACTTC.

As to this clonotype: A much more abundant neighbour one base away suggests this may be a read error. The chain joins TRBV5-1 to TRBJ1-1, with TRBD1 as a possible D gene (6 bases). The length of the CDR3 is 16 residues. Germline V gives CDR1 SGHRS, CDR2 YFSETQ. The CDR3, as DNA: TGCGCCAGCAGCTTGACGGGGGACAAGGTGAACACTAAAGCTTTCTTT. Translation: CASSLTGDKVNTKAFF.

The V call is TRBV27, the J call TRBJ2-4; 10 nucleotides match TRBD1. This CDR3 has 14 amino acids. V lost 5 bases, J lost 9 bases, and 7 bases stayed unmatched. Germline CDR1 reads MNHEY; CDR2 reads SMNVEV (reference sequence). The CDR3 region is CASSARDRGAIQYF. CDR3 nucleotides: TGTGCCAGCAGTGCCCGGGACAGGGGCGCCATTCAGTACTTC.

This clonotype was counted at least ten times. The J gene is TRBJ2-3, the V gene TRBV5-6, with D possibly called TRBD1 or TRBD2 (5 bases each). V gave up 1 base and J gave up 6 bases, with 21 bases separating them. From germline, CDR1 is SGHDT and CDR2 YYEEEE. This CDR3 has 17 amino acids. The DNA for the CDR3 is TGTGCCAGCAGCTTGAGAGGGACGGGATGGGTCCTTGATACGCAGTATTTT. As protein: CASSLRGTGWVLDTQYF.

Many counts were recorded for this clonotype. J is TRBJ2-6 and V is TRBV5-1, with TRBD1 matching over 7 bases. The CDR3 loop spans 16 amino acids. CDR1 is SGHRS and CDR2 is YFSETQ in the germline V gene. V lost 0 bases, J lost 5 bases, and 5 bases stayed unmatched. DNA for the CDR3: TGCGCCAGCAGCTTGGTGGGACAGCGCTGGGCCAACGTCCTGACTTTC. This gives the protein CASSLVGQRWANVLTF. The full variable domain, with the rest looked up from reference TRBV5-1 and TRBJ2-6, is KAGVTQTPRYLIKTRGQQVTLSCSPISGHRSVSWYQQTPGQGLQFLFEYFSETQRNKGNFPGRFSGRQFSNSRSEMNVSTLELGDSALYLCASSLVGQRWANVLTFGAGSRLTVL.

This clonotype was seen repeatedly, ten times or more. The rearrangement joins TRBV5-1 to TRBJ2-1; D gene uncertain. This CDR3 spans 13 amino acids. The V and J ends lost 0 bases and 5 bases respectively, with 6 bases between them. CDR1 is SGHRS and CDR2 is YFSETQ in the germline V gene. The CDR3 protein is CASSLVVDNEQFF. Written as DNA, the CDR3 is TGCGCCAGCAGCTTGGTAGTTGACAATGAGCAGTTCTTC.